These 32 T cell receptor beta chains came from one sample sequenced in a study of T cells after posttransplantation cyclophosphamide. Generated by immunoSEQ multiplex PCR, the TCRdb table keeps only in-frame clones and is missing some. Seen here are roughly 21,000 clones, approximately 98% observed once, and the top ten hold approximately 0.15%. The source material was naive CD8+ T cells sorted from PBMCs. Receptors were obtained from a man aged 40-49 years in good health, CMV-negative, and a related stem cell transplant donor.

The V and J genes are TRBV25-1 and TRBJ2-3, with D uncertain. Per the germline V gene, CDR1 is MGHDK and CDR2 is SYGVNS. With 5 bases removed from V and 5 bases from J, the gap between germline ends came to 5 bases. CDR3 length equals 11 residues. The CDR3 nucleotides read TGTGCCAGCAGTAACTTAGATACGCAGTATTTT. This codes for CASSNLDTQYF.

The chain couples TRBV5-1 to TRBJ1-1; a possible D gene is TRBD1 (5 bases). Per the germline V gene, CDR1 is SGHRS and CDR2 is YFSETQ. The CDR3 spans 14 residues. V shed 0 bases and J shed 4 bases, with 10 bases lying between them. The CDR3 DNA sequence: TGCGCCAGCAGCTTGGGGCAGGGCGGCACTGAAGCTTTCTTT. It yields the protein CASSLGQGGTEAFF.

This clone was counted a single time. The J gene is TRBJ1-4, the V gene TRBV28; the D gene is possibly TRBD1 (5 bases). The CDR3 length is 14 residues. CDR1 is MDHEN, CDR2 SYDVKM, per germline. V was shortened by 7 bases and J by 3 bases, with 12 bases between the two germline ends. CDR3 DNA sequence: TGTGCCAGCACCACCGACAGATCTAATGAAAAACTGTTTTTT. The encoded protein is CASTTDRSNEKLFF. Complete variable domain (other parts from reference TRBV28 and TRBJ1-4): DVKVTQSSRYLVKRTGEKVFLECVQDMDHENMFWYRQDPGLGLRLIYFSYDVKMKEKGDIPEGYSVSREKKERFSLILESASTNQTSMYLCASTTDRSNEKLFFGSGTQLSVL.

V is TRBV27 and J is TRBJ2-7, with 9 bases that match TRBD2. V trimming: 2 bases; J trimming: 5 bases; junction bases outside the gene matches: 4. CDR1 MNHEY and CDR2 SMNVEV come from the germline V gene (reference sequence). This CDR3 comprises 14 residues. CDR3 DNA sequence: TGTGCCAGCAGTTTAGGGACTAGCAGCCACGAGCAGTACTTC. This gives the protein CASSLGTSSHEQYF.

CDR3 loop: CASSRDRADTQYF. The CDR3 nucleotides are TGTGCCAGCAGCCGGGATCGTGCAGATACGCAGTATTTT. The chain recombines TRBV6-5 with TRBJ2-3, with D tentatively TRBD2 (5 bases). Germline V CDR1 and CDR2: MNHEY, SVGAGI. The CDR3 covers 13 residues. V gave up 6 bases and J gave up 4 bases, with 11 bases separating them.

The chain has TRBV28 and TRBJ2-7; TRBD2 aligns across 7 bases. The CDR3 loop spans 15 amino acids. V shed 6 bases, J shed 6 bases, and the junction held 14 bases outside the gene matches. Germline assignment: CDR1 MDHEN and CDR2 SYDVKM. CDR3 sequence reads: CASSSGGKVTPEQYF. The CDR3 DNA is TGTGCCAGCAGCTCCGGGGGGAAAGTAACACCCGAGCAGTACTTC.

This clone was observed a single time. The rearrangement joins TRBV28 to TRBJ2-7; D perhaps matches TRBD1 (6 bases). Germline CDR1 MDHEN, CDR2 SYDVKM. This CDR3 comprises 12 residues. Trimming stripped 5 bases from V and 5 bases from J, with 10 bases between. The CDR3 region is CASSPGVNEQYF. The CDR3 bases are TGTGCCAGCAGTCCAGGGGTGAACGAGCAGTACTTC. The full variable domain, its missing parts supplied by reference TRBV28 and TRBJ2-7, is DVKVTQSSRYLVKRTGEKVFLECVQDMDHENMFWYRQDPGLGLRLIYFSYDVKMKEKGDIPEGYSVSREKKERFSLILESASTNQTSMYLCASSPGVNEQYFGPGTRLTVT.

The chain has TRBV6-6 and TRBJ1-1, with D maybe TRBD1 (5 bases). The CDR3 has 16 residues. V gave up 2 bases and J gave up 1 base, with 14 bases separating them. Per the germline V gene, CDR1 is MNHNY and CDR2 is SVGAGI (reference sequence). CDR3 in DNA: TGTGCCAGCAGTTACCTAAAGGCAGGGTGGAACACTGAAGCTTTCTTT. It specifies CASSYLKAGWNTEAFF.

The rearrangement uses TRBV27 and TRBJ2-7; D ambiguous. The germline CDR1 and CDR2 sequences are MNHEY and SMNVEV (reference sequence). The V gene lost 3 bases and the J gene lost 2 bases, with 8 bases spanning the gap. The CDR3 has 13 amino acids. Here the CDR3 reads CASSFGLTYEQYF. The DNA of the CDR3 is TGTGCCAGCAGTTTCGGTCTGACCTACGAGCAGTACTTC.

The chain recombines TRBV5-1 with TRBJ2-3; TRBD2 matches at 7 bases. Trimming removed 2 bases from V and 6 bases from J; junction bases left unmatched: 9. The CDR3 is made up of 15 amino acids. Germline CDR1 reads SGHRS; CDR2 reads YFSETQ. The CDR3 here is CASSFGGGPADTQYF. CDR3 coding DNA: TGCGCCAGCAGCTTTGGGGGAGGGCCTGCGGATACGCAGTATTTT.

This clone was seen once. The CDR3 loop reads CASSSTGGMDEQFF. The DNA for the CDR3 is TGTGCCAGCAGCTCCACAGGGGGTATGGATGAGCAGTTCTTC. V and J are TRBV7-9 and TRBJ2-1; the match to TRBD1 covers 8 bases. With V trimmed by 4 bases and J by 8 bases, 7 bases remained unmatched. Germline V gene lookup returns CDR1 SEHNR and CDR2 FQNEAQ (reference sequence). The CDR3 covers 14 residues.

In nucleotides, the CDR3 is TGTGCCAGCAGTACGGTGAGGGGCAATCAGCCCCAGCATTTT. Its translation: CASSTVRGNQPQHF. V is TRBV6-5 and J is TRBJ1-5; no clear D gene. In germline, CDR1 is MNHEY, CDR2 SVGAGI. The CDR3 is 14 residues long. Trimming shortened V by 5 bases and J by 2 bases, and 10 bases separated the two germline ends.

The rearrangement uses TRBV11-2 and TRBJ2-2; 7 bases align to TRBD2. The CDR3 runs to 17 residues. The V gene end was trimmed by 3 bases and the J gene end by 6 bases; junction bases not matched to a gene: 13. The germline V gene encodes CDR1 SGHAT and CDR2 FQNNGV. The CDR3, as DNA: TGTGCCAGCAGCTTCGCTGAAGGACTAGTAGACGCCGGGGAGCTGTTTTTT. Amino acid sequence: CASSFAEGLVDAGELFF.

J is TRBJ1-1 and V is TRBV5-5; a possible D gene is TRBD1 (6 bases). Trimming took 4 bases from V and 0 from J, leaving 13 bases between them. CDR3 length: 15 residues. CDR1 and CDR2 (germline): SGHKS, YYEKEE (reference sequence). DNA for the CDR3: TGTGCCAGCAGCCCATATGGACAGTTGAACACTGAAGCTTTCTTT. Translated, it gives CASSPYGQLNTEAFF.

V gene TRBV27 combines with J gene TRBJ2-3; TRBD1 agrees at 7 bases. The CDR3 sequence is 14 residues long. Losses at the gene ends were 1 base for V and 4 bases for J; bases not matched to a gene: 2. Per germline, CDR1 MNHEY and CDR2 SMNVEV (reference sequence). CDR3 residues: CASSLWQGADTQYF. The CDR3 region has the DNA TGTGCCAGCAGTTTATGGCAGGGGGCAGATACGCAGTATTTT.

The chain joins TRBV6-6 to TRBJ1-3, with 9 positions matching TRBD1. Trimming took 6 bases from V and 3 from J; bases not matched to a gene: 9. Germline CDR1 and CDR2: MNHNY and SVGAGI (reference sequence). This CDR3 spans 16 amino acids. CDR3 sequence reads: CASRGLQGARGNTIYF. The CDR3 DNA sequence: TGTGCCAGCAGAGGGTTACAGGGGGCGCGTGGAAACACCATATATTTT.

The chain is built from TRBV29-1 and TRBJ2-1; D may be TRBD2 (6 bases). The CDR3 spans 13 residues. Germline CDR1 is SQVTM and CDR2 is ANQGSEA. Trimming shortened V by 4 bases and J by 4 bases, and 11 bases separated the two germline ends. The CDR3 sequence: CSVVGGEYNEQFF. The CDR3 DNA follows: TGCAGCGTTGTAGGCGGGGAGTACAATGAGCAGTTCTTC.

This chain links TRBV27 with TRBJ2-3; perhaps TRBD1 as D (5 bases). Germline V CDR1 and CDR2: MNHEY, SMNVEV (reference sequence). The CDR3 totals 16 residues. V was trimmed by 5 bases and J by 3 bases, leaving 18 bases between them. In DNA, the CDR3 is TGTGCCAGCAGTACGCGACAGTCCGAACATACAGATACGCAGTATTTT. It translates to CASSTRQSEHTDTQYF.

This chain links TRBV19 with TRBJ1-5; unclear D gene. Germline V gene data show CDR1 as LNHDA and CDR2 as SQIVND (reference sequence). The V and J ends lost 4 bases and 0 bases respectively, with 10 bases between them. The CDR3 has 15 residues. The chain's CDR3 is CASSTGQFSNQPQHF. For the CDR3, the DNA is TGTGCCAGTAGTACGGGTCAGTTTAGCAATCAGCCCCAGCATTTT.

The chain recombines TRBV6-5 with TRBJ1-5, with a tentative D call TRBD1 (6 bases). Germline CDR1 is MNHEY and CDR2 is SVGAGI. V lost 5 bases to trimming and J lost 6 bases, with 11 bases between them. CDR3 length: 13 amino acids. CDR3 sequence reads: CASSLTGGQPQHF. The CDR3 region has the DNA TGTGCCAGCAGTCTGACAGGCGGTCAGCCCCAGCATTTT.

This sequence joins TRBV6-6 and TRBJ1-1, with TRBD1 as a possible D gene (6 bases). CDR3 length equals 14 residues. Deletions cut 4 bases from V and 5 bases from J, with 14 bases between. The V gene's germline CDR1 is MNHNY and CDR2 SVGAGI (reference sequence). Here the CDR3 DNA reads TGTGCCAGCAGTTGGGGGCGGGGGAGGACTGAAGCTTTCTTT. This encodes CASSWGRGRTEAFF.

The chain has TRBV6-5 and TRBJ2-1; D possibly corresponds to TRBD2 (6 bases). V dropped 3 bases and J dropped 2 bases, with 14 bases sitting between them. The CDR3 extends over 16 amino acids. Germline CDR1 MNHEY, CDR2 SVGAGI. CDR3 coding DNA: TGTGCCAGCAGTTATTTCTCCGGGACTGCCTACAATGAGCAGTTCTTC. It is translated as CASSYFSGTAYNEQFF.

This chain uses TRBV5-1 with TRBJ2-7, with D perhaps matching TRBD1 (5 bases). The germline V gene has CDR1 SGHRS and CDR2 YFSETQ. The CDR3 has 15 amino acids. Trimming left V 0 bases short and J 6 bases short, with 16 bases between. CDR3 sequence reads: CASSLVGALPTEQYF. The CDR3 DNA sequence: TGCGCCAGCAGCTTGGTTGGGGCCCTCCCGACCGAGCAGTACTTC. Drawing the rest from reference TRBV5-1 and TRBJ2-7, the complete variable domain is KAGVTQTPRYLIKTRGQQVTLSCSPISGHRSVSWYQQTPGQGLQFLFEYFSETQRNKGNFPGRFSGRQFSNSRSEMNVSTLELGDSALYLCASSLVGALPTEQYFGPGTRLTVT.

The chain employs TRBV28 and TRBJ2-1; D gene ambiguous. Germline V gene sequence: CDR1 MDHEN, CDR2 SYDVKM. The CDR3 has 14 residues. This CDR3 is CASSAPGSYNEQFF. The CDR3 DNA reads TGTGCTTCTAGTGCCCCCGGGTCTTACAATGAGCAGTTCTTC.

The V call is TRBV7-6, the J call TRBJ2-5, with D tentatively TRBD1 (5 bases). Trimming pared 1 base from V and 5 bases from J, leaving 11 bases between. The CDR3 contains 14 residues. The V gene's germline CDR1 is SGHVS and CDR2 FNYEAQ. CDR3 DNA: TGTGCCAGCAGCTTAGAGGGGATTTGGGAGACCCAGTACTTC. Its protein product is CASSLEGIWETQYF.

The chain recombines TRBV6-4 with TRBJ2-7; 10 bases match TRBD1. The CDR3 runs to 15 residues. Per the germline V gene, CDR1 is MRHNA and CDR2 is SNTAGT. The V and J ends lost 8 bases and 6 bases, in that order; junction bases with no gene match: 13. The CDR3 nucleotides read TGTGCCAGCCCTGCCGGGACAGGGGAAACTTGCGAGCAGTACTTC. It codes for CASPAGTGETCEQYF.

This rearrangement joins TRBV21-1 to TRBJ2-7; no check of the table's D call, TRBD2, against the DNA was made. TRBV21-1 is labeled a pseudogene. The CDR3 totals 11 residues. Here the CDR3 reads CASNPNYEQYF. For the CDR3, the DNA is TGTGCCAGCAACCCTAATTACGAGCAGTACTTC.

V is TRBV7-3 and J is TRBJ2-5; possible D gene TRBD2, 6 bases. The end of the DNA aligns better with TRBJ2-7, so the J call may be wrong. The CDR3 loop spans 13 amino acids. CDR1 is SGHTA and CDR2 is FQGTGA in the germline V gene. This CDR3 is CASSLRGSYEQYF. CDR3 DNA sequence: TGTGCCAGCAGCTTGCGGGGATCCTACGAGCAGTACTTC.

The J gene is TRBJ2-3, the V gene TRBV4-2; D possibly corresponds to TRBD2 (5 bases). This CDR3 has 17 amino acids. Trimming took 0 bases from V and 1 from J, leaving 14 bases between them. From germline, CDR1 is LGHNA and CDR2 YNFKEQ. The CDR3 DNA sequence: TGTGCCAGCAGCCAAGAGGAAGGAGGAAGACGCACAGATACGCAGTATTTT. Amino acids: CASSQEEGGRRTDTQYF.

In the case of this clone: Other DNA sequences in this specimen translate into the identical CDR3. CDR3 sequence: CASSMGQGAYEQYF. CDR3 nucleotides: TGTGCCAGTAGTATGGGACAAGGGGCTTACGAGCAGTACTTC. This chain connects TRBV19 to TRBJ2-7, with D possibly matching TRBD1 (6 bases). CDR1 is LNHDA and CDR2 is SQIVND in the germline V gene (reference sequence). Deletions cut 3 bases from V and 4 bases from J, with 13 bases between. The CDR3 has 14 amino acids.

This chain joins TRBV19 and TRBJ1-4; perhaps TRBD1 as D (6 bases). Trimming took off 2 bases at V and 4 bases at J, with 14 bases between the two ends. Germline V lookup: CDR1 LNHDA, CDR2 SQIVND (reference sequence). This CDR3 has 16 residues. In DNA, the CDR3 is TGTGCCAGTAGTATACGTTGGGGGCAAGATAATGAAAAACTGTTTTTT. Amino acid sequence: CASSIRWGQDNEKLFF.

The rearrangement uses TRBV28 and TRBJ1-2, with 7 bases that match TRBD1. The CDR3 has 13 amino acids. From germline, CDR1 is MDHEN and CDR2 SYDVKM. V dropped 6 bases and J dropped 8; count of bases not matched to a gene: 9. CDR3 region: CASSFDRAGGYTF. The DNA of the CDR3 is TGTGCCAGCAGCTTCGACAGGGCGGGGGGCTACACCTTC.